This TCR beta chain was captured by sequencing in a study of blood T cell repertoires in COVID-19. Measured with immunoSEQ multiplex PCR; TCRdb has only the in-frame clones, and not every one. The table shows over 90,000 clones, with about 85% occurring only once. This CDR3 is built from 17 residues. Trimming shortened V by 0 bases and J by 4 bases, and 19 bases separated the two germline ends. The germline V gene encodes CDR1 LGHNA and CDR2 YSLEER. The genes are TRBV4-3 and TRBJ2-7; no reliable D call. This TCR came from a man between 50 and 59 years old in a cohort sampled during active COVID-19. The sample comprised peripheral blood. The CDR3 DNA sequence: TGCGCCAGCAGCCAAGAGAGAGTCCTGCACCTCTCTTACGAGCAGTACTTC. Protein product: CASSQERVLHLSYEQYF.